This T cell receptor beta chain came from a study of cytomegalovirus exposure and HLA in healthy donors. Germline trimming cut 3 bases from V and 3 bases from J; bases unmatched to any gene: 5. Germline CDR1 and CDR2: ENHRY and SYGVKD. This CDR3 has 15 amino acids. In the PCR, 60 Vbeta and 13 Jbeta primers were used. Some clones are missing from TCRdb's copy, which holds only in-frame ones; the method was immunoSEQ multiplex PCR. The sample lists over 150,000 clones, over 70% seen once, with 1% to 1.5% in the top ten. Sequencing was carried out using PBMCs. The chain combines TRBV10-3 with TRBJ1-1, with TRBD1 matching over 9 bases. This TCR derives from a boy between 2 and 15 years old in good health and CMV-seronegative. The CDR3 DNA reads as TGTGCCATCAGTGATGGGGACAGGGTAGACACTGAAGCTTTCTTT. Translation gives CAISDGDRVDTEAFF.